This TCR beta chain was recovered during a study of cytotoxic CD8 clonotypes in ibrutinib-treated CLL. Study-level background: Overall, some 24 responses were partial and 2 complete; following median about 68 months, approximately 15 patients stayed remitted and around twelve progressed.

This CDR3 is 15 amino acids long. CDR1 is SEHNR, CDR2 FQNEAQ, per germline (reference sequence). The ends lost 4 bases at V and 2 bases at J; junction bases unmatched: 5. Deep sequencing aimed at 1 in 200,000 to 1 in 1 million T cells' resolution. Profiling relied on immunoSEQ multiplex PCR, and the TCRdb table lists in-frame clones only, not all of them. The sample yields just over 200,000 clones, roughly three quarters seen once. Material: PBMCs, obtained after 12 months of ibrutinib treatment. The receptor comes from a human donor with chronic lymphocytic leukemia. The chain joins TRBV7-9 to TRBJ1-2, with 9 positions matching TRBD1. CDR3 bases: TGTGCCAGCAGCTCCATGGACAGGGGCAACTATGGCTACACCTTC. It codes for CASSSMDRGNYGYTF.